This TCR beta chain was obtained from a study of early T cells in non-severe SARS-CoV-2 infection. The CDR3 is 12 residues long. The V and J ends lost 5 bases and 7 bases, in that order; junction bases with no gene match: 2. Germline CDR1 and CDR2: SEHNR and FQNEAQ (reference sequence). This clonotype occurred many times. TCRdb processed the 5' RACE reads anew with MiXCR; each CDR3 protein has one entry. The table lists about 130,000 distinct CDR3 sequences, 15% of them singletons, with 21% in the top ten. Sequencing was performed on whole blood. The source of this sequence is an adult who was a healthcare worker with PCR-confirmed SARS-CoV-2 infection or an uninfected control (not recorded which). This sequence joins TRBV7-9 and TRBJ1-5; 7 bases are a match to TRBD1. CDR3 sequence (DNA): TGTGCCAGCAGCCAGGGGGGACAGCCCCAGCATTTT. Protein sequence: CASSQGGQPQHF.